This TCR beta chain was captured in a study of cytomegalovirus exposure and HLA in healthy donors. Findings and caveats of the study: A later look showed TCR association rates differing by HLA locus, highest for DRB1 and lowest for HLA-C.

PCR used 60 Vbeta primers and 13 Jbeta primers. Data came from immunoSEQ multiplex PCR; TCRdb stores just in-frame clones and leaves some out. The profile shows about 130,000 clones, roughly 78% of them singletons. There are 15 residues in the CDR3. V was shortened by 4 bases and J by 0 bases, with 10 bases between the two germline ends. Germline CDR1 is SEHNR and CDR2 is FQNEAQ (reference sequence). Note on this clone: Its matching antigen is unknown.

The sample was PBMCs. This clonotype was obtained from a male donor in good health and CMV-seronegative. The chain carries TRBV7-9 and TRBJ1-3, with TRBD1 as a possible D gene (6 bases). The CDR3 nucleotides read TGTGCCAGCAGCTCTGACAGGAACTCTGGAAACACCATATATTTT. Translated, it gives CASSSDRNSGNTIYF.